This T cell receptor (beta chain) emerged from a study of T cell responses to AZD1222 COVID-19 vaccine. Notes on the study in general: CD4 TCRs linked to vaccination spanned spike, dominating at 160-218 and 743-854. Nearly half of spike-specific TCRs reportedly target unmutated variant regions. Two doses of AZD1222 preceded a rise in Spike-specific TCR breadth and depth. The donors showed a predominance of white British ancestry and of females, with possible underestimation of clonal diversity.

As for this clone: What it recognizes is unknown.

Germline CDR1 reads SGHDT; CDR2 reads YYEEEE. This CDR3 is 13 amino acids long. V dropped 2 bases and J dropped 3; count of bases not matched to a gene: 1. Here immunoSEQ multiplex PCR was the method, and the copy in TCRdb shows in-frame clones only, minus some. The data hold around 150,000 clones, with 88% observed a single time. The source of this sequence is an adult in good health. The starting material was peripheral blood, obtained on day 0 of AZD1222 vaccination. The chain carries TRBV5-6 and TRBJ2-7; TRBD1 matches 8 bases. The CDR3: CASSFTGGYEQYF. CDR3 nucleotides: TGTGCCAGCAGCTTCACAGGGGGCTACGAGCAGTACTTC.